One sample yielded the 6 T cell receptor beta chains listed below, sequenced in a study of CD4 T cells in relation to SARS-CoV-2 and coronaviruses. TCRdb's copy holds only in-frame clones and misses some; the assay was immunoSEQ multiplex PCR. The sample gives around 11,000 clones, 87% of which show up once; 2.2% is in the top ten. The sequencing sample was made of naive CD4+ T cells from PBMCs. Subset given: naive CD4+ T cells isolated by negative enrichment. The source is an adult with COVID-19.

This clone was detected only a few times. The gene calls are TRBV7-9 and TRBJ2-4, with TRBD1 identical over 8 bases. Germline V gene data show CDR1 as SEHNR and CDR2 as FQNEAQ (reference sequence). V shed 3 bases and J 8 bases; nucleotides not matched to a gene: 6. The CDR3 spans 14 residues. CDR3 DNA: TGTGCCAGCAGCTTGAGACAGGGGTTTGACATTCAGTACTTC. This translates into CASSLRQGFDIQYF.

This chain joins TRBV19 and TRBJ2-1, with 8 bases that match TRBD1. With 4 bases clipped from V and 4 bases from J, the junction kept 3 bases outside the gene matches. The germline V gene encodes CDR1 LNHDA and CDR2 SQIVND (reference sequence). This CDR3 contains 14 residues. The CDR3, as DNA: TGTGCCAGTAGTACGAGACAGGGGTACAATGAGCAGTTCTTC. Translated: CASSTRQGYNEQFF.

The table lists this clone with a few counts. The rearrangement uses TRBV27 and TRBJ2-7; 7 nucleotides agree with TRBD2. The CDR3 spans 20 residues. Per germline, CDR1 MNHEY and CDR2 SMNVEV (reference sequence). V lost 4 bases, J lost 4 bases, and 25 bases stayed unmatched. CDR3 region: CASSSQRGTPGGTAGYEQYF. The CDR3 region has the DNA TGTGCCAGCAGTTCTCAAAGGGGTACTCCGGGAGGTACTGCGGGATACGAGCAGTACTTC.

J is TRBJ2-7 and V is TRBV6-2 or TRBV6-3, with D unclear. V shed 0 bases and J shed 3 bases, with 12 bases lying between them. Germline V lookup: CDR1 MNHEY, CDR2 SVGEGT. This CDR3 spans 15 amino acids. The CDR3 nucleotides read TGTGCCAGCAGTTACTCGCCAGGTCTTCACTACGAGCAGTACTTC. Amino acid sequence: CASSYSPGLHYEQYF.

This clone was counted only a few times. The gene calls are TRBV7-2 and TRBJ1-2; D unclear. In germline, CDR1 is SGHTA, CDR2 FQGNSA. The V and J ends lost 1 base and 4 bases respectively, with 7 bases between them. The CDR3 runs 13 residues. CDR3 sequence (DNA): TGTGCCAGCAGCTTAGACACAATCTATGGCTACACCTTC. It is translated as CASSLDTIYGYTF.

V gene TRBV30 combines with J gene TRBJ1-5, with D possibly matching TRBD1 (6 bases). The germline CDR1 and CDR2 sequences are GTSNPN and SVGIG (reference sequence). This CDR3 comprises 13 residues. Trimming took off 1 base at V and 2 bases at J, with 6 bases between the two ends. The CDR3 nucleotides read TGTGCCTGGAGTGACAGGGGCAATCAGCCCCAGCATTTT. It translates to CAWSDRGNQPQHF.